This T cell receptor (beta chain) was sequenced in a study of control samples from healthy donors and cancer patients. Germline CDR1 is LGHDT and CDR2 is YNNKEL (reference sequence). The CDR3 runs to 15 residues. V lost 4 bases to trimming and J lost 4 bases; unmatched junction nucleotides: 5. Assay: immunoSEQ multiplex PCR; the TCRdb copy retains only in-frame clones and omits some. The sample contains 100,000 or so clones, roughly 90% of which appear only once. On this clone: The sample carries other DNA sequences with the same CDR3.

The chain employs TRBV3-1 (or the pseudogene TRBV3-2) and TRBJ2-3; TRBD2 matches at 10 bases. The material sequenced was blood. The sequence was collected from a woman aged 50 to 60 in good health. The DNA for the CDR3 is TGTGCCAGCAGCCCCAGAACTAGCGGGGCAGATACGCAGTATTTT. Translation: CASSPRTSGADTQYF.